The 21 T cell receptor beta chains below come from one sample, sequenced in a study of blood T cell repertoires in COVID-19. Sequencing used immunoSEQ multiplex PCR; TCRdb keeps in-frame clones, though not all of them. Found here are roughly 280,000 clones, approximately 82% of them singletons; the top ten hold about 4.5%. The sequencing input was peripheral blood. The receptors here all came from a man between 60 and 70 years old who had recovered from COVID-19.

This chain joins TRBV5-4 and TRBJ2-1; weak D call: TRBD2 (6 bases). The germline V and J ends were trimmed by 2 bases and 8 bases, with 14 bases remaining between them. Germline CDR1 is SGHNT and CDR2 is YYREEE (reference sequence). This CDR3 spans 14 amino acids. As DNA, the CDR3 is TGTGCCAGCAGCTTATCGGCCAGGAGGGATGAGCAGTTCTTC. Protein: CASSLSARRDEQFF.

V gene TRBV15 combines with J gene TRBJ2-1, with 11 bases fitting TRBD2. The CDR3 runs to 19 residues. J lost 4 bases, V lost 4 bases, and 15 bases had no gene match. Germline CDR1 is LNHNV and CDR2 is YYDKDF (reference sequence). The chain's CDR3 is CATSKGGLADRQGYNEQFF. The DNA of the CDR3 is TGTGCCACCAGCAAAGGGGGACTAGCGGACCGGCAGGGATACAATGAGCAGTTCTTC.

In this sample, this clone turned up a few times. This chain uses TRBV5-4 with TRBJ2-3, with D hard to call. V lost 0 bases and J 1 base, leaving 3 bases between the germline ends. The CDR3 is made up of 13 amino acids. Per the germline V gene, CDR1 is SGHNT and CDR2 is YYREEE (reference sequence). CDR3 sequence (DNA): TGTGCCAGCAGCTTGGGAGGCACAGATACGCAGTATTTT. Its translation is CASSLGGTDTQYF.

This chain uses TRBV7-9 with TRBJ1-3; the D is unclear. Trimming took off 0 bases at V and 7 bases at J, with 7 bases between the two ends. CDR1 and CDR2 (germline): SEHNR, FQNEAQ (reference sequence). The CDR3 is 13 residues long. The CDR3 protein is CASSLAFGNTIYF. The CDR3 nucleotides read TGTGCCAGCAGCTTAGCGTTCGGGAACACCATATATTTT.

The chain has TRBV30 and TRBJ2-7; D ambiguous. Germline CDR1 reads GTSNPN; CDR2 reads SVGIG (reference sequence). The V gene lost 2 bases and the J gene lost 0 bases, with 2 bases spanning the gap. This CDR3 has 11 amino acids. The DNA of the CDR3 is TGTGCCTGGAGTCTCTCCTACGAGCAGTACTTC. Translated, it gives CAWSLSYEQYF.

The chain couples TRBV5-5 to TRBJ2-1; TRBD2 matches 14 bases. V dropped 1 base and J dropped 6; count of bases not matched to a gene: 3. The CDR3 loop spans 16 amino acids. The germline gives CDR1 SGHKS, CDR2 YYEKEE (reference sequence). The CDR3 is CASSLRGTSGGNEQFF. In nucleotides, the CDR3 is TGTGCCAGCAGCTTGAGGGGGACTAGCGGGGGCAATGAGCAGTTCTTC.

On this clone itself: Germline is not matched at one junction end, which may reflect a read error. CDR3 nucleotides: TGTGCTAGCAGCCGGGGGGGCCTACAAGATACGCAGTATTTT. It yields the protein CASSRGGLQDTQYF. V usage is TRBV7-7 and J usage is TRBJ2-3, with 8 nucleotides matching TRBD2. CDR3 length: 14 amino acids. The germline CDR1 and CDR2 sequences are SSHAT and FNYEAQ (reference sequence).

This clone was seen once. The V and J genes are TRBV5-4 and TRBJ2-3; perhaps TRBD1 as D (5 bases). The CDR3 loop spans 15 amino acids. V was cut by 3 bases and J by 0 bases, with 11 bases left in between. Germline V gene data show CDR1 as SGHNT and CDR2 as YYREEE (reference sequence). The CDR3 region has the DNA TGTGCCAGCAGCTCTCGGACATATAGCACAGATACGCAGTATTTT. Its protein is CASSSRTYSTDTQYF.

This chain links TRBV6-4 with TRBJ2-1, with D hard to call. The CDR3 extends over 15 amino acids. Germline lookup yields CDR1 MRHNA and CDR2 SNTAGT. V dropped 3 bases and J dropped 0 bases, with 9 bases sitting between them. The CDR3 loop reads CASSETTTSYNEQFF. The CDR3 nucleotides are TGTGCCAGCAGTGAAACGACAACCTCCTACAATGAGCAGTTCTTC.

The chain uses TRBV2 and TRBJ2-5; D not certain. This CDR3 is built from 16 residues. The germline V gene encodes CDR1 SNHLY and CDR2 FYNNEI. V shed 0 bases and J shed 0 bases, with 11 bases lying between them. The DNA for the CDR3 is TGTGCCAGCAGTGAAGCGCGGTCGAGGAACCAAGAGACCCAGTACTTC. Translation gives CASSEARSRNQETQYF.

The rearrangement links TRBV19 to TRBJ2-5, with D possibly being TRBD1 (6 bases). CDR3 length: 13 residues. CDR1 LNHDA and CDR2 SQIVND come from the germline V gene (reference sequence). The germline V and J ends were trimmed by 5 bases and 6 bases, with 13 bases remaining between them. The CDR3 DNA follows: TGTGCCAGTAGTCCCACAGGGACAAAGACCCAGTACTTC. It yields the protein CASSPTGTKTQYF.

V and J are TRBV6-5 and TRBJ2-7, with a tentative D call TRBD1 (6 bases). Germline-derived CDR1 and CDR2 are MNHEY and SVGAGI. Trimming took 6 bases from V and 3 from J, leaving 15 bases between them. This CDR3 is built from 14 residues. The CDR3 region is CASRNTGTSYEQYF. The CDR3 nucleotides read TGTGCCAGCAGGAACACCGGGACAAGCTACGAGCAGTACTTC.

This chain connects TRBV9 to TRBJ1-5; 8 bases match TRBD1. V shed 1 base and J 3 bases; nucleotides not matched to a gene: 3. Germline V lookup: CDR1 SGDLS, CDR2 YYNGEE. The CDR3 extends over 15 amino acids. The CDR3 region is CASSVSGQANQPQHF. CDR3 DNA: TGTGCCAGCAGCGTATCGGGACAGGCCAATCAGCCCCAGCATTTT.

The rearrangement joins TRBV25-1 to TRBJ2-3; 9 positions agree with TRBD2. V lost 0 bases to trimming and J lost 2 bases; unmatched junction nucleotides: 6. Germline loops: CDR1 MGHDK, CDR2 SYGVNS. The CDR3 is 17 amino acids. CDR3 in amino acids: CASSEYKLAGNTDTQYF. The CDR3 region has the DNA TGTGCCAGCAGTGAATATAAGCTAGCGGGAAACACAGATACGCAGTATTTT.

The rearrangement uses TRBV5-1 and TRBJ2-3, with TRBD2 matching 8 bases. Unmatched junction bases numbered 13, after V lost 5 bases and J lost 5 bases. Germline V gene lookup returns CDR1 SGHRS and CDR2 YFSETQ. This CDR3 is 16 amino acids long. CDR3: CASRAGAGTNGDTQYF. DNA of the CDR3: TGCGCCAGCAGAGCGGGAGCCGGGACTAATGGAGATACGCAGTATTTT.

The genes are TRBV7-9 and TRBJ2-7; 9 bases line up with TRBD1. Germline CDR1 and CDR2: SEHNR and FQNEAQ (reference sequence). This CDR3 spans 15 amino acids. V lost 5 bases, J lost 3 bases, and 8 bases stayed unmatched. CDR3 sequence reads: CASSNGTGQFYEQYF. CDR3 coding DNA: TGTGCCAGCAGCAACGGGACAGGGCAATTCTACGAGCAGTACTTC.

The rearrangement links TRBV7-2 to TRBJ2-1; D is perhaps TRBD2 (6 bases). CDR1 and CDR2 (germline): SGHTA, FQGNSA. This CDR3 spans 17 amino acids. V was trimmed by 3 bases and J by 0 bases, leaving 15 bases between them. The DNA of the CDR3 is TGTGCCAGCAGCTTTAGCGGAGTGGCAAGCTCCTACAATGAGCAGTTCTTC. This sequence encodes CASSFSGVASSYNEQFF. Drawing the rest from reference TRBV7-2 and TRBJ2-1, the complete variable domain is GAGVSQSPSNKVTEKGKDVELRCDPISGHTALYWYRQSLGQGLEFLIYFQGNSAPDKSGLPSDRFSAERTGGSVSTLTIQRTQQEDSAVYLCASSFSGVASSYNEQFFGPGTRLTVL.

The genes are TRBV5-5 and TRBJ1-4; no firm D call. V was shortened by 0 bases and J by 5 bases, with 11 bases between the two germline ends. From germline, CDR1 is SGHKS and CDR2 YYEKEE (reference sequence). The CDR3 extends over 15 amino acids. Here the CDR3 DNA reads TGTGCCAGCAGCTTGGGCTCCGCGCGCAATGAAAAACTGTTTTTT. It codes for CASSLGSARNEKLFF.

The genes are TRBV7-2 and TRBJ1-2; D is possibly TRBD1 (5 bases). The germline V gene encodes CDR1 SGHTA and CDR2 FQGNSA. The V and J ends lost 6 bases and 3 bases respectively, with 14 bases between them. The CDR3 is 14 residues long. CDR3 coding DNA: TGTGCCAGCAGAGTCCTTCAGGGTGACTATGGCTACACCTTC. Amino acid sequence: CASRVLQGDYGYTF.

For the CDR3, the DNA is TGTGCCACCAGTGAGACCCCGGGACAGGGGACCGGGGAGCTGTTTTTT. Its protein is CATSETPGQGTGELFF. The V call is TRBV24-1, the J call TRBJ2-2, with 10 bases aligning to TRBD1. There are 16 residues in the CDR3. V shed 4 bases, J shed 5 bases, and the junction held 6 bases outside the gene matches. CDR1 and CDR2 from the germline V gene are KGHDR and SFDVKD.

In DNA form, the CDR3 reads TGTGCCAGCCATGGACCGGGACAGGTCTACGAGCAGTACTTC. Translation gives CASHGPGQVYEQYF. The chain is built from TRBV5-5 and TRBJ2-7; 8 bases match TRBD1. V was pared by 7 bases and J by 3 bases, with 9 bases of the junction left unmatched. Looked up from germline, CDR1 is SGHKS and CDR2 is YYEKEE (reference sequence). This CDR3 is built from 14 residues.